This T cell receptor beta chain comes out of a study of blood T cell repertoires in COVID-19. Study information: From the United States, Italy and Spain came samples of acute and convalescent COVID-19.

Unmatched junction bases numbered 3, after V lost 2 bases and J lost 1 base. CDR3 length: 16 residues. Germline CDR1 and CDR2: SGHAT and FQDESV (reference sequence). Original methodology: Amplification of reference gene primers provided the estimated nucleated cell counts. Repertoires were generated with immunoSEQ multiplex PCR, while TCRdb's copy carries only in-frame clones and drops some. V and J calls and clone size are those listed in that table; D and trimming were worked out from the DNA. The table lists hundreds of thousands of clones, under 90% of them singletons. Study members were between about 18 and 95 years old and lived in some 26 US regions. Participant reports of clinical history set cohort assignment.

This rearrangement joins TRBV11-1 to TRBJ1-3; 9 bases fit TRBD1. Specimen: PBMCs or T cells enriched from blood (not recorded which). The receptor comes from a woman aged 30 to 39 who had recovered from COVID-19. The CDR3 DNA reads TGTGCCAGCAGCTTACTCGGGACAGGGTCTGGAAACACCATATATTTT. As protein: CASSLLGTGSGNTIYF.